There are many counts of the clone carrying this TCR beta chain. This sample stems from a study of breast tumors, draining lymph nodes, adjacent tissues. In TCRdb, the multiplex PCR reads were re-called with MiXCR into one record per CDR3 protein. The profile shows about 120,000 distinct CDR3 sequences, 20% of them singletons. Breast cancer patients provided tissue from their axillary draining lymph nodes. Germline assignment: CDR1 DFQATT and CDR2 SNEGSKA (reference sequence). This CDR3 comprises 15 residues. Trimming took 3 bases from V and 0 from J; bases not matched to a gene: 5. The chain carries TRBV20-1 and TRBJ1-5, with 7 bases fitting TRBD1. This receptor was taken from a female donor with breast cancer. Some clones in this sample may be carry-over from other donors' samples. Material for sequencing was axillary lymph node tissue. The CDR3, as DNA: TGCAGTGCTAGGGGGACAGTTGATAGCAATCAGCCCCAGCATTTT. Protein sequence: CSARGTVDSNQPQHF.